A single sample gave rise to the 9 T cell receptor beta chains below, sequenced in a study of blood T cell repertoires in COVID-19. Assay: immunoSEQ multiplex PCR; the TCRdb copy retains only in-frame clones and omits some. The sample includes 100,000 to 120,000 clones, around 68% of them seen just once. Sequencing input: peripheral blood. The origin of the receptors is a woman aged 55-75 years with acute or convalescent COVID-19.

J is TRBJ1-1 and V is TRBV24-1; 8 nucleotides line up with TRBD1. The germline gives CDR1 KGHDR, CDR2 SFDVKD. V dropped 3 bases and J dropped 5; count of bases not matched to a gene: 7. This CDR3 comprises 15 residues. DNA of the CDR3: TGTGCCACCAGTGATCCGACAGGGGATGGGACTGAAGCTTTCTTT. Translation gives CATSDPTGDGTEAFF.

This clone was picked up one time. One end of the junction is discordant with germline, which a read error may explain. This rearrangement joins TRBV6-5 to TRBJ2-7, with TRBD1 matching over 8 bases. The CDR3 is 13 amino acids. CDR1 MNHEY and CDR2 SVGAGI come from the germline V gene. The CDR3 DNA reads as TGTGCCAGCAGTCTACGTGATGGACAGGGTTTGTGCTTC. Translation: CASSLRDGQGLCF.

The chain combines TRBV3-1 (or the pseudogene TRBV3-2) with TRBJ1-3, with D possibly being TRBD1 (6 bases). Trimming left V 4 bases short and J 0 bases short, with 16 bases between. The CDR3 loop spans 17 amino acids. Germline V lookup: CDR1 LGHDT, CDR2 YNNKEL (reference sequence). CDR3 nucleotides: TGTGCCAGCAGCCCCCACCAGGGGTTGTTCTCTGGAAACACCATATATTTT. Translation gives CASSPHQGLFSGNTIYF.

This chain uses TRBV28 with TRBJ2-5; D is ambiguous. Germline V gives CDR1 MDHEN, CDR2 SYDVKM. Trimming stripped 4 bases from V and 4 bases from J, with 16 bases between. The CDR3 is 15 residues long. CDR3 loop: CASSSPGFQTETQYF. Written as DNA, the CDR3 is TGTGCCAGCAGTTCCCCAGGATTCCAGACAGAGACCCAGTACTTC. Using reference TRBV28 and TRBJ2-5 for the parts outside the CDR3, the full variable domain is DVKVTQSSRYLVKRTGEKVFLECVQDMDHENMFWYRQDPGLGLRLIYFSYDVKMKEKGDIPEGYSVSREKKERFSLILESASTNQTSMYLCASSSPGFQTETQYFGPGTRLLVL.

In its sample, this clone was seen once. The rearrangement joins TRBV30 to TRBJ2-6; TRBD1 agrees at 7 bases. The CDR3 is 16 residues long. CDR1 is GTSNPN, CDR2 SVGIG, per germline (reference sequence). V lost 2 bases, J lost 0 bases, and 4 bases stayed unmatched. This CDR3 is CAWSRDSLSGANVLTF. The CDR3 coding sequence is TGTGCCTGGAGTAGGGACAGCCTCTCTGGGGCCAACGTCCTGACTTTC.

This chain links TRBV2 with TRBJ2-6; D is possibly TRBD1 (5 bases). Trimming took off 3 bases at V and 2 bases at J, with 8 bases between the two ends. The germline CDR1 and CDR2 sequences are SNHLY and FYNNEI. CDR3 length: 15 residues. In DNA, the CDR3 is TGTGCCAGCAGTGAGGGCAGGGCTGGGGCCAACGTCCTGACTTTC. This codes for CASSEGRAGANVLTF.

J is TRBJ1-4 and V is TRBV7-2, with TRBD1 matching 12 bases. From germline, CDR1 is SGHTA and CDR2 FQGNSA. The CDR3 spans 16 residues. V was clipped by 5 bases and J by 7 bases; unmatched bases: 8. As DNA, the CDR3 is TGTGCCAGCAGCCCGGGGACAGGGGGCGGCTTTGAAAAACTGTTTTTT. Translating it yields CASSPGTGGGFEKLFF.

The J gene is TRBJ1-2, the V gene TRBV18, with D possibly matching TRBD1 (5 bases). V lost 4 bases to trimming and J lost 7 bases, with 22 bases between them. CDR1 is KGHSH and CDR2 is LQKENI in the germline V gene. The CDR3 has 16 amino acids. The chain's CDR3 is CASSRLTVKWGSGYTF. DNA for the CDR3: TGTGCCAGCTCACGGCTCACAGTTAAGTGGGGCTCTGGCTACACCTTC. The variable domain in full, with the rest retrieved from reference TRBV18 and TRBJ1-2, is NAGVMQNPRHLVRRRGQEARLRCSPMKGHSHVYWYRQLPEEGLKFMVYLQKENIIDESGMPKERFSAEFPKEGPSILRIQQVVRGDSAAYFCASSRLTVKWGSGYTFGSGTRLTVV.

This chain links TRBV9 with TRBJ1-6; D is unclear. Germline CDR1 is SGDLS and CDR2 is YYNGEE. Trimming pared 2 bases from V and 11 bases from J, leaving 14 bases between. The CDR3 covers 14 residues. The CDR3: CASSVGGRNTPLHF. For the CDR3, the DNA is TGTGCCAGCAGCGTCGGTGGCAGGAACACACCCCTCCACTTT.